One and the same sample provided the 27 T cell receptor beta chains below, sequenced in a study of blood T cell repertoires in COVID-19. Sequenced by immunoSEQ multiplex PCR; TCRdb stores in-frame clones only, minus some. In the table there are some 54,000 clones, 91% of which are singletons. Sequenced sample: peripheral blood. These receptors all stem from a man aged 55 to 69 with acute or convalescent COVID-19.

The gene calls are TRBV5-1 and TRBJ2-1; D gene unclear. V lost 1 base to trimming and J lost 3 bases, with 11 bases between them. Germline-derived CDR1 and CDR2 are SGHRS and YFSETQ. The CDR3 runs to 15 residues. The CDR3 protein is CASSLFSDIYNEQFF. The CDR3 DNA is TGCGCCAGCAGCTTGTTCAGTGACATCTACAATGAGCAGTTCTTC.

This sequence joins TRBV11-2 and TRBJ1-1, with D unclear. The CDR3 loop spans 14 amino acids. Germline V gene sequence: CDR1 SGHAT, CDR2 FQNNGV. V lost 1 base and J 4 bases, leaving 10 bases between the germline ends. The CDR3 nucleotides read TGTGCCAGCAGCTTAGCGTCTCGGGGCACTGAAGCTTTCTTT. Translation: CASSLASRGTEAFF.

The V gene is TRBV7-3, the J gene TRBJ1-5; D gene unclear. The CDR3 sequence is 17 residues long. Trimming removed 0 bases at V and 3 bases at J, with 15 bases between. Germline V gives CDR1 SGHTA, CDR2 FQGTGA. CDR3 DNA: TGTGCCAGCAGCTTAACGGAGTACCAGCTTAACAATCAGCCCCAGCATTTT. It encodes CASSLTEYQLNNQPQHF. The whole variable domain, filled in from reference TRBV7-3 and TRBJ1-5, reads GAGVSQTPSNKVTEKGKYVELRCDPISGHTALYWYRQSLGQGPEFLIYFQGTGAADDSGLPNDRFFAVRPEGSVSTLKIQRTERGDSAVYLCASSLTEYQLNNQPQHFGDGTRLSIL.

CDR3 region: CATSRVPMNTEAFF. CDR3 bases: TGTGCCACGTCCAGGGTCCCTATGAACACTGAAGCTTTCTTT. The V and J genes are TRBV6-5 and TRBJ1-1; possible D gene TRBD1, 5 bases. V shed 10 bases and J shed 0 bases, with 15 bases lying between them. The length of the CDR3 is 14 residues. The germline V gene has CDR1 MNHEY and CDR2 SVGAGI.

The chain combines TRBV6-2 or TRBV6-3 with TRBJ1-4; tentative D call: TRBD1 (6 bases). V lost 4 bases and J 8 bases, leaving 14 bases between the germline ends. The CDR3 extends over 14 amino acids. CDR1 MNHEY and CDR2 SVGEGT come from the germline V gene. CDR3 in amino acids: CASSSRQVREKLFF. CDR3 DNA: TGTGCCAGCAGTTCTCGACAGGTCCGCGAAAAACTGTTTTTT.

This clone appeared once. CDR3 region: CASSLSGQGNSPLHF. In DNA form, the CDR3 reads TGCGCCAGCAGCTTGTCGGGACAGGGGAATTCACCCCTCCACTTT. The chain is built from TRBV5-1 and TRBJ1-6; the match to TRBD1 covers 10 bases. Germline V gene data show CDR1 as SGHRS and CDR2 as YFSETQ. The trim removed 1 base at V and 7 bases at J, leaving 2 bases unmatched. The CDR3 consists of 15 residues.

Only a few counts were recorded for this clone. This sequence joins TRBV14 and TRBJ2-7; perhaps TRBD2 as D (6 bases). V lost 4 bases, J lost 1 base, and 11 bases lay in between. CDR3 length: 14 residues. Per the germline V gene, CDR1 is SGHDN and CDR2 is FVKESK. In DNA, the CDR3 is TGTGCCAGCAGCCCGGGACTCCAGTCCTACGAGCAGTACTTC. Its translation is CASSPGLQSYEQYF.

The V and J genes are TRBV7-3 and TRBJ2-1; weak D call: TRBD1 (5 bases). CDR1 and CDR2 from the germline V gene are SGHTA and FQGTGA. The CDR3 covers 16 residues. The V end lost 4 bases, the J end lost 6 bases, and 19 bases lay between the germline ends. The CDR3 sequence is CASSSRGRSALNEQFF. The CDR3 region has the DNA TGTGCCAGCAGCTCAAGGGGCAGGTCGGCGCTCAATGAGCAGTTCTTC. Filled out from reference TRBV7-3 and TRBJ2-1, the complete variable domain reads GAGVSQTPSNKVTEKGKYVELRCDPISGHTALYWYRQSLGQGPEFLIYFQGTGAADDSGLPNDRFFAVRPEGSVSTLKIQRTERGDSAVYLCASSSRGRSALNEQFFGPGTRLTVL.

The rearrangement joins TRBV6-2 or TRBV6-3 to TRBJ2-1, with a weak D call TRBD1 (5 bases). V shed 2 bases and J shed 5 bases, with 13 bases lying between them. The CDR3 is 15 residues long. Germline CDR1 and CDR2: MNHEY and SVGEGT. The DNA of the CDR3 is TGTGCCAGCAGTTACCATTTGGACACAAACAATGAGCAGTTCTTC. Its protein product is CASSYHLDTNNEQFF.

Concerning this clone itself: Other DNA variants within this sample encode the same CDR3. V gene TRBV9 combines with J gene TRBJ1-1; D is undetermined. This CDR3 comprises 13 residues. Germline-derived CDR1 and CDR2 are SGDLS and YYNGEE. The V gene lost 0 bases and the J gene lost 1 base, with 4 bases spanning the gap. CDR3 protein: CASSVAGNTEAFF. CDR3 DNA: TGTGCCAGCAGCGTAGCAGGGAACACTGAAGCTTTCTTT.

The count of this clone is one. The J gene is TRBJ2-7, the V gene TRBV6-2 or TRBV6-3; TRBD2 might be the D (5 bases). Germline V gene data show CDR1 as MNHEY and CDR2 as SVGEGT. CDR3 length equals 13 residues. Trimming pared 3 bases from V and 7 bases from J, leaving 13 bases between. DNA for the CDR3: TGTGCCAGCAGTTATGGCCAACCGGGGGAGCAGTACTTC. It codes for CASSYGQPGEQYF.

The gene calls are TRBV9 and TRBJ2-7, with 8 bases aligning to TRBD2. The junction had 8 bases not matched to a gene; V was cut back by 0 bases and J by 6 bases. CDR1 SGDLS and CDR2 YYNGEE come from the germline V gene. The CDR3 covers 15 residues. In DNA form, the CDR3 reads TGTGCCAGCAGCGTAGACGGGAGGGCCCTCCGCGAGCAGTACTTC. This encodes CASSVDGRALREQYF.

The chain couples TRBV30 to TRBJ2-7; D might be TRBD1 (5 bases). CDR1 GTSNPN and CDR2 SVGIG come from the germline V gene (reference sequence). This CDR3 has 12 residues. V was trimmed by 0 bases and J by 6 bases, leaving 9 bases between them. CDR3 sequence: CAWSVAGFEQYF. For the CDR3, the DNA is TGTGCCTGGAGTGTAGCAGGGTTCGAGCAGTACTTC.

The chain joins TRBV6-6 to TRBJ2-7; TRBD2 matches 13 bases. Trimming took 5 bases from V and 1 from J; bases not matched to a gene: 5. Germline values: CDR1 MNHNY, CDR2 SVGAGI (reference sequence). CDR3 length: 16 amino acids. CDR3 amino acids: CASSRLAGGTSYEQYF. The DNA for the CDR3 is TGTGCCAGCAGTCGACTAGCGGGAGGAACTTCCTACGAGCAGTACTTC.

The rearrangement uses TRBV7-3 and TRBJ2-3, with a possible D match to TRBD2 (6 bases). The germline V and J ends were trimmed by 4 bases and 5 bases, with 16 bases remaining between them. CDR3 length equals 15 residues. CDR1 is SGHTA, CDR2 FQGTGA, per germline. This chain's CDR3 is CASSSSGGSGDTQYF. In nucleotides, the CDR3 is TGTGCCAGCAGCTCGAGTGGAGGGTCAGGAGATACGCAGTATTTT.

CDR3 in amino acids: CAMRGLGNTIYF. Here the CDR3 DNA reads TGTGCCATGAGGGGGCTGGGAAACACCATATATTTT. The rearrangement joins TRBV10-3 to TRBJ1-3; 7 bases are shared with TRBD1. The CDR3 covers 12 residues. Trimming cost V 9 bases and J 4 bases; bases outside gene matches: 3. CDR1 ENHRY and CDR2 SYGVKD come from the germline V gene.

The J gene is TRBJ1-1, the V gene TRBV27, with a tentative D call TRBD1 (5 bases). Germline assignment: CDR1 MNHEY and CDR2 SMNVEV (reference sequence). The CDR3 length is 14 residues. Trimming stripped 5 bases from V and 4 bases from J, with 14 bases between. The CDR3: CASSHRQRVTEAFF. The CDR3 DNA follows: TGTGCCAGCAGTCATCGACAGCGGGTCACTGAAGCTTTCTTT.

The chain links TRBV6-5 to TRBJ1-5, with TRBD1 as a possible D gene (6 bases). Trimming took off 2 bases at V and 6 bases at J, with 8 bases between the two ends. This CDR3 spans 13 amino acids. Germline assignment: CDR1 MNHEY and CDR2 SVGAGI. This chain's CDR3 is CASSYGQFQPQHF. CDR3 in DNA: TGTGCCAGCAGTTACGGACAGTTTCAGCCCCAGCATTTT.

The CDR3 DNA reads TGTGCCTGGTCCGATAATGCGAATTCACCCCTCCACTTT. Translated, it gives CAWSDNANSPLHF. The rearrangement links TRBV30 to TRBJ1-6; D gene uncertain. The V gene lost 5 bases and the J gene lost 7 bases, with 12 bases spanning the gap. The CDR3 sequence is 13 residues long. Germline V CDR1 and CDR2: GTSNPN, SVGIG (reference sequence).

This chain joins TRBV7-8 and TRBJ2-7; TRBD2 matches at 7 bases. The trim removed 1 base at V and 2 bases at J, leaving 2 bases unmatched. CDR1 and CDR2 from the germline V gene are SGHVS and FQNEAQ. This CDR3 is 14 amino acids long. The CDR3, as DNA: TGTGCCAGCAGCTTAGGGGACTACCCCTACGAGCAGTACTTC. It is translated as CASSLGDYPYEQYF.

The chain employs TRBV28 and TRBJ2-6; tentatively, D is TRBD1 (6 bases). Trimming left V 7 bases short and J 2 bases short, with 18 bases between. The germline V gene encodes CDR1 MDHEN and CDR2 SYDVKM. The CDR3 covers 17 residues. In nucleotides, the CDR3 is TGTGCCAGCATCAAGAACCGGGCAGGGGCTGGGGCCAACGTCCTGACTTTC. Translating gives CASIKNRAGAGANVLTF.

The chain employs TRBV10-3 and TRBJ1-5; 7 bases line up with TRBD1. The CDR3 runs to 13 residues. CDR1 and CDR2 (germline): ENHRY, SYGVKD. Unmatched junction bases numbered 1, after V lost 4 bases and J lost 4 bases. This chain's CDR3 is CAISGDSNQPQHF. The CDR3 DNA reads TGTGCCATCAGTGGGGACAGTAATCAGCCCCAGCATTTT.

This clone appeared once. The rearrangement uses TRBV7-2 and TRBJ2-2, with 7 positions matching TRBD1. Trimming removed 3 bases from V and 1 base from J; junction bases left unmatched: 2. CDR1 and CDR2 (germline): SGHTA, FQGNSA. The CDR3 covers 15 residues. CDR3 bases: TGTGCCAGCAGCTTTCGGACAGGGAACACCGGGGAGCTGTTTTTT. It codes for CASSFRTGNTGELFF.

V gene TRBV9 combines with J gene TRBJ2-3; possibly TRBD1 for D (6 bases). The germline V and J ends were trimmed by 0 bases and 4 bases, with 15 bases remaining between them. CDR1 SGDLS and CDR2 YYNGEE come from the germline V gene. The CDR3 is 16 amino acids. The DNA of the CDR3 is TGTGCCAGCAGCGTAGTTGGGACACAGGGTCCAGATACGCAGTATTTT. It specifies CASSVVGTQGPDTQYF.

V usage is TRBV20-1 and J usage is TRBJ2-7; D is unclear. This CDR3 spans 11 amino acids. V was trimmed by 4 bases and J by 8 bases, leaving 12 bases between them. CDR1 and CDR2 from the germline V gene are DFQATT and SNEGSKA (reference sequence). The CDR3 spells CSANPLQKQYF. CDR3 bases: TGCAGTGCTAACCCCCTACAGAAGCAGTACTTC.

V usage is TRBV19 and J usage is TRBJ1-5, with 8 positions matching TRBD1. After removal of 6 bases from V and 6 bases from J, the junction contained 10 bases not matched to a gene. The germline V gene has CDR1 LNHDA and CDR2 SQIVND (reference sequence). There are 15 residues in the CDR3. CDR3 nucleotides: TGTGCCAGTAGGATCTCGGACAGGGACCTTCAGCCCCAGCATTTT. This sequence encodes CASRISDRDLQPQHF.

The chain carries TRBV29-1 and TRBJ2-1; D is ambiguous. The CDR3 covers 12 residues. Germline CDR1 is SQVTM and CDR2 is ANQGSEA. Trimming pared 7 bases from V and 6 bases from J, leaving 13 bases between. DNA of the CDR3: TGCAGCGCACCAAAGACTGGCAATGAGCAGTTCTTC. Its translation: CSAPKTGNEQFF.